This is a list of T cell receptor beta chains from one sample in a study of regulatory T cells in long-lasting Graves disease. TCRdb re-called the multiplex PCR reads through MiXCR, storing one row per CDR3 protein. The sample yields 700,000 or so distinct CDR3 sequences, 30% seen once. Sequenced here: peripheral blood mononuclear cells (PBMCs), sampled when the disease was refractory, from a patient treated with antithyroid drugs. Receptors originate from a female donor with Graves disease. Each CDR3 is given with its conserved first and last residue. The D gene is left open where the match is weak. Only part of the rows carry a size: once, few, many, or a class if the clone is expanded.

CDR3 protein	CDR3 DNA	D gene	clone size	J gene	V gene
CASTTGPRANYGYTF	TGTGCCAGCACAACAGGCCCTCGCGCTAACTATGGCTACACCTTC	NA	NA	TRBJ1-2	TRBV6-1
CAWSPMLYEQYF	TGTGCCTGGAGTCCCATGCTCTACGAGCAGTACTTC	NA	NA	TRBJ2-7	TRBV30
CASSEDVWVDRTYYEQYF	TGCGCCAGCAGTGAGGACGTTTGGGTTGACAGGACTTACTACGAGCAGTACTTC	NA	NA	TRBJ2-7	TRBV10-2
CAISESRDGYEQYF	TGTGCCATCAGTGAGTCCAGGGACGGCTACGAGCAGTACTTC	NA	few	TRBJ2-7	TRBV10-3
CASSYDKGLAGVADTQYF	TGTGCCAGCAGCTACGATAAGGGACTAGCGGGAGTCGCAGATACGCAGTATTTT	TRBD2	NA	TRBJ2-3	TRBV7-2
CASRNRVSYEQYF	TGTGCCAGCAGGAACAGGGTCTCCTACGAGCAGTACTTC	NA	few	TRBJ2-7	TRBV2
CASNAVGNEKLFF	TGCGCCAGCAACGCCGTTGGTAATGAAAAACTGTTTTTT	NA	few	TRBJ1-4	TRBV5-1
CASSPRTGWTTEAFF	TGTGCCAGCAGCCCTCGGACAGGGTGGACTACTGAAGCTTTCTTT	TRBD1	NA	TRBJ1-1	TRBV11-2
CATSRGGTMEKLFF	TGTGCCACCAGCAGAGGGGGGACGATGGAAAAACTGTTTTTT	NA	few	TRBJ1-4	TRBV15
CAGSFPPGGSNQPQHF	TGTGCCGGCAGTTTCCCCCCAGGTGGGAGCAATCAGCCCCAGCATTTT	NA	NA	TRBJ1-5	TRBV6-9
CASSATGGFQPQHF	TGTGCCAGCAGCGCCACAGGGGGGTTTCAGCCCCAGCATTTT	TRBD1	many	TRBJ1-5	TRBV11-2
CASSQGARGLAGAEQFF	TGTGCCAGCAGCCAAGGGGCTCGCGGGCTAGCGGGAGCTGAGCAGTTCTTC	TRBD2	NA	TRBJ2-1	TRBV14
CASSQSGSYFGYTF	TGTGCCAGCAGCCAATCAGGGAGTTATTTCGGCTACACCTTC	NA	many	TRBJ1-2	TRBV28